One TCR beta chain is described in this entry. V gave up 6 bases and J gave up 5 bases, with 10 bases separating them. Germline values: CDR1 DFQATT, CDR2 SNEGSKA (reference sequence). This CDR3 has 11 amino acids. This sample was taken from a study of blood T cell repertoires in COVID-19. At the level of the study: Nucleic acid was either cDNA or gDNA, and it came from T cells, B-cell-depleted T cells, or PBMCs.

Data came from immunoSEQ multiplex PCR; TCRdb stores just in-frame clones and leaves some out. The table shows some 190,000 clones, with 80% to 90% occurring only once. This sequence was found in a man between 60 and 75 years old with acute or convalescent COVID-19. The rearrangement links TRBV20-1 to TRBJ1-1, with no clear D. Sequenced: peripheral blood. The CDR3 region has the DNA TGCAGTGCCCGGGGAGGGACTGAAGCTTTCTTT. As protein: CSARGGTEAFF.